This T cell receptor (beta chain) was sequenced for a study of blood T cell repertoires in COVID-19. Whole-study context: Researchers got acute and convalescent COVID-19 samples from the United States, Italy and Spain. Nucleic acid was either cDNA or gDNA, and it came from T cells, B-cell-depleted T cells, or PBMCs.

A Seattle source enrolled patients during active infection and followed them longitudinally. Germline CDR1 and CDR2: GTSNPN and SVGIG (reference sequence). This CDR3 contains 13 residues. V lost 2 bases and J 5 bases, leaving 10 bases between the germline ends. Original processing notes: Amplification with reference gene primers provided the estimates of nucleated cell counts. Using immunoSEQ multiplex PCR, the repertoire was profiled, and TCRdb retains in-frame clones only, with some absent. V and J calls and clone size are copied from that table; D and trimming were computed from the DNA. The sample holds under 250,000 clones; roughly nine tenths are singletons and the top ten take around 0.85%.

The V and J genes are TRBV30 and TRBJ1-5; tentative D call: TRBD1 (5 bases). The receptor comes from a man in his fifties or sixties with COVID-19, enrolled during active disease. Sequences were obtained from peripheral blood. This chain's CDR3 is CAWSSQGDQPQHF. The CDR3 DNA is TGTGCCTGGAGTAGCCAAGGGGATCAGCCCCAGCATTTT.